This TCR beta chain emerged from a study of control samples from healthy donors and cancer patients. Some clones are missing from TCRdb's copy, which holds only in-frame ones; the method was immunoSEQ multiplex PCR. In the table there are about 100,000 clones, 80% to 95% of which are singletons. This CDR3 comprises 10 residues. Trimming removed 4 bases from V and 2 bases from J, with 2 bases in between. The germline gives CDR1 DFQATT, CDR2 SNEGSKA (reference sequence). The rearrangement uses TRBV20-1 and TRBJ1-2; the D is unclear. The sample taken for sequencing was blood. The sequence derives from a human donor in good health. The donor label of this sample is uncertain. CDR3 in amino acids: CSATNYGYTF. In nucleotides, the CDR3 is TGCAGTGCTACAAACTATGGCTACACCTTC.